This T cell receptor beta chain appears in the sequencing data of a study of blood T cell repertoires in COVID-19. About the study: Samples taken during acute and convalescent COVID-19 were collected in the United States, Italy and Spain. In each case, the material was cDNA or gDNA derived from T cells, B-cell-depleted T cells, or PBMCs.

Produced via immunoSEQ multiplex PCR; TCRdb's table is partial and in-frame only. The data show around 140,000 clones, about 86% seen once. V lost 1 base to trimming and J lost 2 bases, with 15 bases between them. The CDR3 sequence is 16 residues long. Germline V gene data show CDR1 as MNHNS and CDR2 as SASEGT. The chain has TRBV6-1 and TRBJ2-7; D is possibly TRBD2 (6 bases). This clonotype originated in a human donor in a cohort sampled during active COVID-19. Sequencing was performed on peripheral blood. CDR3 residues: CASSEESGGAPYEQYF. DNA of the CDR3: TGTGCCAGCAGTGAAGAAAGTGGAGGGGCCCCCTACGAGCAGTACTTC.